These 21 T cell receptor beta chains were all obtained from the same sample, sequenced in a study of shared clonotypes between healthy human individuals. Profiled with immunoSEQ multiplex PCR; TCRdb holds only in-frame clones, not every one. The sample carries 1 million to 1.3 million clones, approximately 78% recorded once. The source material was memory CD4+ T cells from PBMCs. Stated subset: CD45RA-negative fraction. These receptors all stem from a man aged 18 to 29 in good health. Some clones in this sample may be carry-over from other donors' samples.

This chain links TRBV6-6 with TRBJ1-2; D is unresolved. CDR1 and CDR2 (germline): MNHNY, SVGAGI (reference sequence). The CDR3 runs to 12 residues. The V gene lost 6 bases and the J gene lost 10 bases, with 15 bases spanning the gap. The CDR3 sequence is CASRTPGYNYTF. The CDR3 DNA reads as TGTGCCAGCAGGACCCCGGGATACAACTACACCTTC.

As regards this clone: This may come from a read error, since a much larger clone is one base off. The identical CDR3 is also encoded by other nucleotide sequences in the sample. This chain uses TRBV18 with TRBJ1-1, with D possibly being TRBD1 (5 bases). The V gene's germline CDR1 is KGHSH and CDR2 LQKENI. This CDR3 is built from 14 residues. The V end was cut by 5 bases, the J end by 3 bases, with 13 bases between. CDR3 sequence: CASSARDGDTEAFF. As DNA, the CDR3 is TGTGCCAGCTCAGCCCGGGACGGTGACACTGAAGCTTTCTTT.

This clone was detected ten times or more. V is TRBV27 and J is TRBJ2-7; 8 bases align to TRBD2. Germline values: CDR1 MNHEY, CDR2 SMNVEV (reference sequence). The V and J ends lost 8 bases and 2 bases, in that order; junction bases with no gene match: 8. The CDR3 covers 14 residues. DNA for the CDR3: TGTGCCAGCGCCGCCGGGCGGGGGGCCTACGAGCAGTACTTC. It is translated as CASAAGRGAYEQYF.

This rearrangement joins TRBV2 to TRBJ1-5; D is ambiguous. CDR1 is SNHLY, CDR2 FYNNEI, per germline. The V end lost 4 bases, the J end lost 2 bases, and 15 bases lay between the germline ends. The CDR3 covers 16 residues. The CDR3 protein is CASSGPGRARNQPQHF. CDR3 sequence (DNA): TGTGCCAGCAGTGGGCCCGGGAGGGCTCGCAATCAGCCCCAGCATTTT.

This clone was observed a single time. This may be a read error, as it is one base from a much larger clone. The sample contains more than one DNA sequence encoding this CDR3. The CDR3 coding sequence is TGTGCCAGCAGCTTGACTAGCGGGAGTTACGAGCAGTACTTC. Amino acids: CASSLTSGSYEQYF. The chain joins TRBV5-5 to TRBJ2-7, with 11 bases aligning to TRBD2. CDR3 length: 14 residues. Unmatched junction bases numbered 1, after V lost 1 base and J lost 4 bases. Germline CDR1 and CDR2: SGHKS and YYEKEE (reference sequence). The full variable domain, its missing parts supplied by reference TRBV5-5 and TRBJ2-7, is DAGVTQSPTHLIKTRGQQVTLRCSPISGHKSVSWYQQVLGQGPQFIFQYYEKEERGRGNFPDRFSARQFPNYSSELNVNALLLGDSALYLCASSLTSGSYEQYFGPGTRLTVT.

The chain combines TRBV4-2 with TRBJ2-3; tentatively, D is TRBD1 or TRBD2 (6 bases each). Germline V gene sequence: CDR1 LGHNA, CDR2 YNFKEQ. The CDR3 totals 16 residues. The V gene lost 0 bases and the J gene lost 8 bases, with 18 bases spanning the gap. The chain's CDR3 is CASSQEAGLQGGTQYF. Written as DNA, the CDR3 is TGTGCCAGCAGCCAAGAGGCCGGCTTACAGGGAGGTACGCAGTATTTT.

This clone was counted a single time. The J gene is TRBJ1-4, the V gene TRBV27; the D gene is possibly TRBD1 (5 bases). Germline CDR1 is MNHEY and CDR2 is SMNVEV (reference sequence). The V and J ends lost 8 bases and 8 bases respectively, with 18 bases between them. This CDR3 has 14 amino acids. This CDR3 reads CASGQRGVDEKLFF. CDR3 nucleotide sequence: TGTGCCAGCGGCCAAAGAGGGGTGGACGAAAAACTGTTTTTT.

This chain links TRBV5-6 with TRBJ2-1, with D unclear. The CDR3 has 12 residues. The germline CDR1 and CDR2 sequences are SGHDT and YYEEEE. The V end was cut by 1 base, the J end by 6 bases, with 5 bases between. DNA of the CDR3: TGTGCCAGCAGCTTGTCAATCAATGAGCAGTTCTTC. Amino acid sequence: CASSLSINEQFF. The variable domain in full, completed from reference TRBV5-6 and TRBJ2-1, reads DAGVTQSPTHLIKTRGQQVTLRCSPKSGHDTVSWYQQALGQGPQFIFQYYEEEERQRGNFPDRFSGHQFPNYSSELNVNALLLGDSALYLCASSLSINEQFFGPGTRLTVL.

The chain recombines TRBV2 with TRBJ2-2; TRBD1 might be the D (5 bases). Germline V gene lookup returns CDR1 SNHLY and CDR2 FYNNEI. CDR3 size: 18 residues. V gave up 3 bases and J gave up 5 bases, with 22 bases separating them. In DNA form, the CDR3 reads TGTGCCAGCAGTGACCGTACTCGGGTAGGGGTGCGGACCGGGGAGCTGTTTTTT. Its protein is CASSDRTRVGVRTGELFF.

The chain joins TRBV6-6 to TRBJ2-2; possible D gene TRBD2, 6 bases. Germline-derived CDR1 and CDR2 are MNHNY and SVGAGI (reference sequence). This CDR3 region has 16 residues. Deletions cut 0 bases from V and 7 bases from J, with 15 bases between. CDR3 loop: CASSYSKREKNGELFF. The CDR3 DNA reads as TGTGCCAGCAGTTACTCGAAACGGGAGAAAAACGGGGAGCTGTTTTTT.

This clone came up a few times. The chain couples TRBV7-9 to TRBJ2-3; 7 positions agree with TRBD2. V shed 5 bases, J shed 2 bases, and the junction held 7 bases outside the gene matches. Germline values: CDR1 SEHNR, CDR2 FQNEAQ (reference sequence). The CDR3 is 15 residues long. The CDR3 region is CASSPLSGATDTQYF. For the CDR3, the DNA is TGTGCCAGCAGCCCTCTCAGCGGGGCCACAGATACGCAGTATTTT. The variable domain in full, with the rest retrieved from reference TRBV7-9 and TRBJ2-3, is DTGVSQNPRHKITKRGQNVTFRCDPISEHNRLYWYRQTLGQGPEFLTYFQNEAQLEKSRLLSDRFSAERPKGSFSTLEIQRTEQGDSAMYLCASSPLSGATDTQYFGPGTRLTVL.

The V gene is TRBV5-1, the J gene TRBJ1-1, with 7 bases aligning to TRBD1. V shed 3 bases, J shed 1 base, and the junction held 6 bases outside the gene matches. CDR1 is SGHRS and CDR2 is YFSETQ in the germline V gene. CDR3 length: 15 residues. The CDR3 sequence: CASSSTGIGNTEAFF. The CDR3 nucleotides read TGCGCCAGCAGCTCGACAGGGATTGGGAACACTGAAGCTTTCTTT.

The rearrangement uses TRBV2 and TRBJ2-7, with D unclear. In germline, CDR1 is SNHLY, CDR2 FYNNEI. This CDR3 has 12 residues. Trimming took 7 bases from V and 3 from J, leaving 10 bases between them. In DNA, the CDR3 is TGTGCCAGCACTGGTGGTTTCTACGAGCAGTACTTC. It codes for CASTGGFYEQYF.

The chain employs TRBV2 and TRBJ1-1, with TRBD1 as a possible D gene (6 bases). The V and J ends lost 2 bases and 8 bases respectively, with 9 bases between them. The CDR3 runs to 12 residues. Germline values: CDR1 SNHLY, CDR2 FYNNEI. CDR3 protein: CASSEQGQEAFF. The CDR3 DNA sequence: TGTGCCAGCAGTGAACAAGGACAGGAAGCTTTCTTT.

The chain combines TRBV14 with TRBJ2-7, with 7 bases matching TRBD2. The CDR3 consists of 15 residues. Trimming took 1 base from V and 2 from J; bases not matched to a gene: 5. From germline, CDR1 is SGHDN and CDR2 FVKESK. The CDR3 nucleotides are TGTGCCAGCAGCCAAGTATGGGGGGGGACCTACGAGCAGTACTTC. Translating gives CASSQVWGGTYEQYF.

This clone appeared many times. The same CDR3 can be traced to other DNA sequences in this sample. The V call is TRBV29-1, the J call TRBJ1-2; 9 nucleotides align to TRBD1. CDR3 length: 18 amino acids. Germline V gene sequence: CDR1 SQVTM, CDR2 ANQGSEA. Trimming removed 6 bases from V and 4 bases from J; junction bases left unmatched: 21. CDR3 residues: CSVPAGGTGRFTVYGYTF. CDR3 sequence (DNA): TGCAGCGTCCCCGCGGGTGGGACAGGGAGGTTTACCGTCTATGGCTACACCTTC.

This clone has a handful of counts. The chain recombines TRBV19 with TRBJ2-5; D is undetermined. The V gene lost 3 bases and the J gene lost 3 bases, with 8 bases spanning the gap. The CDR3 is made up of 13 amino acids. Germline V gene lookup returns CDR1 LNHDA and CDR2 SQIVND (reference sequence). Written as DNA, the CDR3 is TGTGCCAGTAGTATTAAGGGAAAAGAGACCCAGTACTTC. Protein sequence: CASSIKGKETQYF.

The chain recombines TRBV28 with TRBJ1-5; a weak D match, TRBD1 (5 bases). Trimming left V 3 bases short and J 7 bases short, with 16 bases between. Germline V gene sequence: CDR1 MDHEN, CDR2 SYDVKM. The CDR3 runs 15 residues. In nucleotides, the CDR3 is TGTGCCAGCAGTTTTCGGGACGGGGCGGGGCAGCCCCAGCATTTT. It translates to CASSFRDGAGQPQHF.

This chain links TRBV28 with TRBJ1-2, with no clear D. V gave up 2 bases and J gave up 8 bases, with 9 bases separating them. In germline, CDR1 is MDHEN, CDR2 SYDVKM. The CDR3 is 12 amino acids. This CDR3 reads CASSLRARGYTF. In DNA, the CDR3 is TGTGCCAGCAGTTTAAGGGCGCGCGGCTACACCTTC.

Details on this clone: As the CDR3 is not closed by the conserved phenylalanine or tryptophan, this likely results from a read error. The J gene is TRBJ2-7, the V gene TRBV6-1; 11 bases are shared with TRBD1. The CDR3 totals 15 residues. The ends lost 3 bases at V and 5 bases at J; junction bases unmatched: 6. From germline, CDR1 is MNHNS and CDR2 SASEGT. CDR3 coding DNA: TGTGCCAGCAGTGAGAGCGGGACAGGGGGTAACGAGCAGTACCTC. It specifies CASSESGTGGNEQYL.

This clone was seen at least ten times. V usage is TRBV20-1 and J usage is TRBJ2-1; a weak D match, TRBD2 (6 bases). The germline gives CDR1 DFQATT, CDR2 SNEGSKA (reference sequence). This CDR3 spans 11 amino acids. V dropped 3 bases and J dropped 10 bases, with 10 bases sitting between them. The CDR3 protein is CSASSREEQFF. For the CDR3, the DNA is TGCAGTGCTAGTTCCCGGGAGGAGCAGTTCTTC.